This TCR beta chain emerged from a study of T cells after yellow fever vaccination. The sample holds many counts of this clonotype. A 5'RACE template-switching step, the method used to make TCR cDNA, added a universal primer site and UMIs. TCRdb reprocessed the 5' RACE reads via MiXCR and lists one record per CDR3 protein. The sample lists 25,000 to 30,000 distinct CDR3 sequences, 6.3% seen once, with more than 20% in the top ten. Study-level points and caveats: Abundant clonotypes from the bulk population could get into FACS-sorted repertoires as contaminants.

The V and J ends lost 2 bases and 5 bases, in that order; junction bases with no gene match: 4. The germline V gene encodes CDR1 SGDLS and CDR2 YYNGEE. The CDR3 length is 16 residues. The sample in question was PBMCs, either bulk or a sorted T-cell subset (CD4+, CD8+, memory, or dextramer-sorted; not recorded which), obtained on the day of the yellow fever booster vaccination. The V and J genes are TRBV9 and TRBJ2-2, with TRBD2 identical over 12 bases. The sequence was collected from a young man who received the YFV17D yellow fever vaccine. CDR3 nucleotide sequence: TGTGCCAGCAGCGTTACTAGCGGGGGGAGAACCGGGGAGCTGTTTTTT. Translation: CASSVTSGGRTGELFF.